This T cell receptor beta chain is from a study of blood T cells in healthy people across ages (dated by TCRdb to the mid-2010s). Study-wide context: In model experiments, roughly one uniquely barcoded TCR beta cDNA molecule per two T cells was captured by template switching. The study measured age-related changes in TCR beta repertoire diversity using deep sequencing normalized with unique cDNA molecular identifiers. The donors were split into four age groups: young (average approximately 16 years), middle-aged (nearly 40), aged (over 55) and long-lived (82). For two donors (one aged 18 to 30 and one aged 80 or older), the study analyzed two additional independent replicas of 1 million unique cDNA reads from the same blood draw. Findings and caveats that apply to the study as a whole: Because profiling used bulk unsorted PBMCs, naive and antigen-experienced compartments could not be compared conclusively. Observed TCR beta diversity correlated strongly with the percentage of naive T cells measured by flow cytometry. Estimates of total diversity based on one million sequenced T cells were considered lower bounds and underestimates. Because donor CMV infection status was unknown, age-related changes in expanded clonotypes were potentially confounded. As age increased, observed TCR beta diversity per million T cells dropped in a roughly linear way, and a significant reduction was already evident by age 40. Compared with the aged group, more naive CD4+ T cells, fewer expanded clones and increased TCR diversity were shown by the long-lived group, suggesting age selection.

The method behind the library was 5' RACE. Sequencing instrument: Illumina HiSeq 2500. A second 7 to 11 cycle PCR used a sample-barcoded 5' primer and a J-beta primer mix. Each TCR beta cDNA molecule received a unique molecular identifier from a template-switch 5' adaptor carrying 12 random nucleotides. Each sample yielded at least 2.5 million CDR3-containing paired-end reads. First-strand cDNA was synthesized from all RNA with the Mint cDNA synthesis kit, primed by a TRBC-specific oligonucleotide. Following uracil-DNA glycosylase treatment, a first 18-cycle PCR with universal primers M1SS and BC2_uni_R was performed on all cDNA. In the paper's pipeline: Each sample was normalized by randomly selecting 1 million high-quality reads, each carrying a distinct molecular identifier. Instead of being binned into consensus sequences, reads with shared molecular identifiers were discarded. CDR3 identification, clonotype clustering and error correction used MiTCR with a Q25 quality threshold and the strictest error-elimination algorithm. Lower-bound total TCR beta diversity was estimated with a nonparametric unseen species model using Euler transformation. The public reads were quality trimmed at Q25 with fastp and then assembled into clones with MiXCR by TCRdb, keeping productive beta chains. Each record represents a unique CDR3 protein, reported with the most common genes and DNA among its rows. The V and J calls shown here were made by TCRdb, not taken from the authors' results. The table for this sample lists approximately 900,000 distinct CDR3 sequences; 25% to 35% of them were counted only once. Jointly, the top ten make up 10% to 13% of the sample.

Points on this clonotype: Its binding antigen is unknown. No much larger clone is present one base from it, and per-base qualities are unavailable.

The CDR3 contains 12 residues, cysteine and phenylalanine counted. The only DNA kept is the CDR3, 36 bases in frame from the first base. V is pared back by 3 bases and J by 4 bases, with 9 bases lying between the germline termini. Based on the germline V gene (reference sequence), the CDR1 and CDR2 sequences are GTSNPN and SVGIG. The donors were 40 or so Caucasian individuals from Russia, aged 6 to 90 years, who were systemically healthy. Around 9.9 milliliters of peripheral blood were collected from each donor into EDTA-treated Vacutainer tubes. Ficoll-Paque density-gradient centrifugation was used to isolate PBMCs, with at least 7 million per sample. Trizol reagent was used to extract total RNA from the PBMCs, yielding at least 5 micrograms per sample. Naive CD45RAhigh/CD27high T cell percentages were measured by flow cytometry on a PBMC aliquot from every donor. The same specimen was also included in a second study, on T cells of mothers and their children. The second paper states: Nine systemically healthy Caucasian individuals, comprising three mothers and their six children, were included as donors. cDNA synthesis consumed the entire amount of extracted RNA, loaded at about 1.6 ug RNA in each 15 ul reaction. In the second PCR, the M1S primer introduced both the sample barcodes and 2-4 random nucleotides. Over 8 million TCR beta CDR3 reads came from each mother, compared with 2.5 million to 3.5 million reads from each child. TCR recombination output is similarly shaped by thymic selection in related and unrelated pairs, with a minor effect exerted by inherited differences. Normalized repertoire overlap was always slightly but never significantly higher in related than unrelated mother-child pairs. No persistent microchimeric T cell clones were found, with a detection sensitivity of approximately 100 clones per million clonotypes. Deep NGS was used in the study to compare the TCR beta repertoires of mothers and children and to look for features that separate related mother-child pairs from unrelated individuals. The mean age was about 37 +/- 4 years for the mothers and around 11 +/- 4 years for the children. After adapters were ligated using NEBNext reagents, the libraries underwent 100+100 nt paired-end sequencing on an Illumina HiSeq 2000. To prevent cross-contamination, the mother and child libraries were prepared a month apart and were sequenced in separate runs. For each donor, somewhere between about 450,000 and 2,000,000 distinct TCR beta clonotypes were identified. Naive TCR beta clonotypes were estimated from low-frequency clonotypes matched to each donor's FACS-determined naive share, without sorting.

The rearranged segments are TRBV30 and TRBJ1-2; no D gene can be assigned with confidence. Sequencing was done on a sample of blood. The sequence derives from a woman aged 40-49 years in good health. In nucleotides, the sequence is TGTGCCTGGAGCCCCAGGTCCTATGGCTACACCTTC. It is translated as CAWSPRSYGYTF.